This passage covers 22 T cell receptor beta chains from one sample sequenced in a study of PD-L1 blockade in urothelial cancer. The time point is: pretreatment peripheral blood. Profiling relied on immunoSEQ multiplex PCR, and the TCRdb table lists in-frame clones only, not all of them. The top ten clones hold 15% to 19% of a sample with tens of thousands of clones, about 87% of them seen once. The source was PBMCs, collected around atezolizumab (anti-PD-L1) treatment. The receptor source for this set is a man in his fifties or sixties with urothelial cancer.

Note on this clone: Other nucleotide sequences from this sample produce the same CDR3. The chain employs TRBV7-2 and TRBJ2-7, with a weak D call TRBD1 (8 bases). The CDR3 is 13 amino acids. Germline V gene sequence: CDR1 SGHTA, CDR2 FQGNSA. Trimming removed 4 bases from V and 4 bases from J, with 11 bases in between. CDR3: CASSSQGGYEQYF. The CDR3 nucleotides are TGTGCCAGCAGCTCACAGGGGGGGTACGAGCAGTACTTC.

V gene TRBV9 combines with J gene TRBJ2-5; 8 bases are a match to TRBD2. V gave up 2 bases and J gave up 5 bases; unmatched junction bases: 8. CDR1 SGDLS and CDR2 YYNGEE come from the germline V gene. The CDR3 consists of 15 residues. The CDR3 DNA reads as TGTGCCAGCAGCGTCGGGGCGGGAGGAATGGAGACCCAGTACTTC. It encodes CASSVGAGGMETQYF. The full variable domain, completed using reference TRBV9 and TRBJ2-5, is DSGVTQTPKHLITATGQRVTLRCSPRSGDLSVYWYQQSLDQGLQFLIQYYNGEERAKGNILERFSAQQFPDLHSELNLSSLELGDSALYFCASSVGAGGMETQYFGPGTRLLVL.

J is TRBJ2-1 and V is TRBV10-3, with D perhaps TRBD2 (5 bases). CDR3 length: 17 residues. CDR1 and CDR2 (germline): ENHRY, SYGVKD. Trimming removed 4 bases from V and 3 bases from J, with 19 bases in between. DNA of the CDR3: TGTGCCATCAGTGGGGTAGCCCAGCGGAGCGACTACAATGAGCAGTTCTTC. Its translation: CAISGVAQRSDYNEQFF.

Here the CDR3 DNA reads TGTGCCAGCAATCAGGGGGCGATGAATCAGCCCCAGCATTTT. Residues: CASNQGAMNQPQHF. The V and J genes are TRBV6-6 and TRBJ1-5, with 8 bases fitting TRBD1. With 7 bases clipped from V and 4 bases from J, the junction kept 6 bases outside the gene matches. In germline, CDR1 is MNHNY, CDR2 SVGAGI (reference sequence). The length of the CDR3 is 14 residues.

This CDR3 reads CASSSAGGNTIYF. DNA of the CDR3: TGTGCCAGCAGCTCCGCGGGAGGGAACACCATATATTTT. The rearrangement joins TRBV7-2 to TRBJ1-3; D not resolved. Trimming pared 4 bases from V and 7 bases from J, leaving 11 bases between. The CDR3 sequence is 13 residues long. CDR1 is SGHTA and CDR2 is FQGNSA in the germline V gene.

This chain uses TRBV18 with TRBJ1-2; 8 positions agree with TRBD1. The CDR3 runs to 16 residues. Germline trimming cut 4 bases from V and 0 bases from J; bases unmatched to any gene: 7. From germline, CDR1 is KGHSH and CDR2 LQKENI. The CDR3 loop is CASSLARGRTNYGYTF. The DNA of the CDR3 is TGTGCCAGCTCACTGGCCAGGGGGCGAACTAACTATGGCTACACCTTC.

In its sample, this clone was seen a few times. J is TRBJ2-1 and V is TRBV18; TRBD1 agrees at 12 bases. This CDR3 is built from 18 residues. CDR1 and CDR2 from the germline V gene are KGHSH and LQKENI. V shed 4 bases and J 6 bases; nucleotides not matched to a gene: 13. The CDR3 sequence: CASSHGTGGHRGGNEQFF. CDR3 in DNA: TGTGCCAGCTCACACGGGACAGGGGGCCACCGAGGTGGCAATGAGCAGTTCTTC. Variable domain in full (rest from reference TRBV18 and TRBJ2-1): NAGVMQNPRHLVRRRGQEARLRCSPMKGHSHVYWYRQLPEEGLKFMVYLQKENIIDESGMPKERFSAEFPKEGPSILRIQQVVRGDSAAYFCASSHGTGGHRGGNEQFFGPGTRLTVL.

This clone has only one observation. The chain joins TRBV11-3 to TRBJ2-1, with 8 positions matching TRBD2. CDR3 length: 16 residues. CDR1 is SGHNT, CDR2 YENEEA, per germline. The V gene end was trimmed by 5 bases and the J gene end by 3 bases; junction bases not matched to a gene: 9. CDR3 in amino acids: CASSLNLAGRYNEQFF. The CDR3 coding sequence is TGTGCCAGCAGCCTGAACTTAGCGGGACGCTACAATGAGCAGTTCTTC.

The rearrangement links TRBV6-6 to TRBJ1-1; 10 bases are shared with TRBD1. This CDR3 has 13 amino acids. The germline V gene encodes CDR1 MNHNY and CDR2 SVGAGI (reference sequence). With 11 bases clipped from V and 0 bases from J, the junction kept 3 bases outside the gene matches. The CDR3 nucleotides read TGTGCCGGTGGACAGGGGGTGAACACTGAAGCTTTCTTT. Its translation: CAGGQGVNTEAFF.

The genes are TRBV6-1 and TRBJ2-3; TRBD1 agrees at 7 bases. V lost 4 bases and J lost 2; bases outside the gene matches: 6. CDR3 length equals 15 residues. Per germline, CDR1 MNHNS and CDR2 SASEGT. The CDR3 DNA is TGTGCCAGCAGTGCGGACAGGACTTACACAGATACGCAGTATTTT. Protein: CASSADRTYTDTQYF.

This clone was seen a single time. The CDR3 reads CSAKPNYGYTF. The CDR3 DNA follows: TGCAGTGCTAAGCCTAACTATGGCTACACCTTC. This sequence joins TRBV20-1 and TRBJ1-2, with no clear D. V lost 4 bases and J 0 bases, leaving 3 bases between the germline ends. The CDR3 is 11 amino acids. Per germline, CDR1 DFQATT and CDR2 SNEGSKA (reference sequence).

The V call is TRBV19, the J call TRBJ1-3, with TRBD1 identical over 7 bases. The CDR3 spans 14 residues. The germline V gene encodes CDR1 LNHDA and CDR2 SQIVND (reference sequence). Losses at the gene ends were 4 bases for V and 0 bases for J; bases not matched to a gene: 0. The CDR3 region is CASSRTGSGNTIYF. The CDR3 DNA follows: TGTGCCAGTAGTAGGACAGGCTCTGGAAACACCATATATTTT.

This clone was counted a single time. This chain uses TRBV5-1 with TRBJ2-1; 12 nucleotides align to TRBD2. The ends lost 0 bases at V and 8 bases at J; junction bases unmatched: 6. Looked up from germline, CDR1 is SGHRS and CDR2 is YFSETQ. CDR3 length: 16 amino acids. CDR3 sequence (DNA): TGCGCCAGCAGCTTGGAATCCGGGACTAGCGGGTATGAGCAGTTCTTC. Translating it yields CASSLESGTSGYEQFF.

This clone was observed a few times. At one end the junction does not follow the germline gene, possibly because of a read error. The chain uses TRBV2 and TRBJ2-3; a possible D gene is TRBD1 (5 bases). The CDR3 has 12 residues. Germline V CDR1 and CDR2: SNHLY, FYNNEI. The CDR3 protein is CASSTGTVTQYF. The CDR3 nucleotides read TGTGCCAGCAGTACAGGTACAGTTACGCAGTATTTT.

The gene calls are TRBV10-2 and TRBJ2-7; 10 bases line up with TRBD2. CDR3 size: 14 residues. With 4 bases clipped from V and 6 bases from J, the junction kept 6 bases outside the gene matches. The germline gives CDR1 WSHSY, CDR2 SAAADI. The CDR3 here is CASSAAGGPGEQYF. The CDR3 DNA follows: TGCGCCAGCAGTGCAGCGGGAGGGCCGGGCGAGCAGTACTTC.

This clone turned up a few times. The chain has TRBV5-1 and TRBJ1-1; D uncertain. The V gene lost 0 bases and the J gene lost 3 bases, with 9 bases spanning the gap. Germline values: CDR1 SGHRS, CDR2 YFSETQ. The CDR3 is 14 residues long. CDR3 coding DNA: TGCGCCAGCAGCTTGGGGGGAGGGTACACTGAAGCTTTCTTT. Translating gives CASSLGGGYTEAFF.

This clone was counted a few times. The V gene is TRBV5-6, the J gene TRBJ1-3; the match to TRBD1 covers 8 bases. CDR1 SGHDT and CDR2 YYEEEE come from the germline V gene. The CDR3 sequence is 16 residues long. V lost 0 bases and J lost 2; bases outside the gene matches: 4. The CDR3: CASSLGQGAPGNTIYF. As DNA, the CDR3 is TGTGCCAGCAGCTTGGGTCAGGGGGCACCTGGAAACACCATATATTTT.

This chain uses TRBV11-2 with TRBJ2-3, with 7 bases matching TRBD2. The CDR3 totals 17 residues. Per the germline V gene, CDR1 is SGHAT and CDR2 is FQNNGV. The ends lost 1 base at V and 5 bases at J; junction bases unmatched: 12. The CDR3 spells CASSLVTSVPEGDTQYF. The CDR3 nucleotides read TGTGCCAGCAGCTTAGTTACTAGCGTCCCAGAAGGAGATACGCAGTATTTT.

V and J are TRBV15 and TRBJ1-4; no firm D call. The V and J ends lost 8 bases and 8 bases respectively, with 15 bases between them. Per the germline V gene, CDR1 is LNHNV and CDR2 is YYDKDF (reference sequence). The CDR3 loop spans 13 amino acids. The CDR3 spells CATEEALREKLFF. For the CDR3, the DNA is TGTGCCACCGAGGAGGCCCTGAGGGAAAAACTGTTTTTT. The full variable domain, in which reference TRBV15 and TRBJ1-4 provide the parts outside the CDR3, is DAMVIQNPRYQVTQFGKPVTLSCSQTLNHNVMYWYQQKSSQAPKLLFHYYDKDFNNEADTPDNFQSRRPNTSFCFLDIRSPGLGDTAMYLCATEEALREKLFFGSGTQLSVL.

This clone was observed a single time. Other DNA sequences in this sample translate to the same CDR3. The rearrangement joins TRBV9 to TRBJ1-3; D is unclear. In germline, CDR1 is SGDLS, CDR2 YYNGEE. Trimming removed 2 bases at V and 0 bases at J, with 6 bases between. The CDR3 runs to 14 residues. This CDR3 reads CASSVGSSGNTIYF. DNA for the CDR3: TGTGCCAGCAGCGTTGGCAGCTCTGGAAACACCATATATTTT.

This chain joins TRBV6-1 and TRBJ2-7, with D perhaps TRBD1 (6 bases). CDR3 size: 13 residues. Germline V gene sequence: CDR1 MNHNS, CDR2 SASEGT. Trimming removed 6 bases at V and 1 base at J, with 10 bases between. CDR3 in amino acids: CASSRTESYEQYF. The CDR3 nucleotides read TGTGCCAGCAGCCGGACAGAGTCCTACGAGCAGTACTTC.

V usage is TRBV25-1 and J usage is TRBJ2-5, with 12 bases aligning to TRBD2. V lost 8 bases and J lost 3; bases outside the gene matches: 4. The CDR3 length is 14 residues. CDR1 and CDR2 (germline): MGHDK, SYGVNS. The CDR3: CASLRTSGEETQYF. CDR3 sequence (DNA): TGTGCCAGCCTGCGGACTAGCGGGGAAGAGACCCAGTACTTC.